The next 2 T cell receptor beta chains were all read from a single sample in a study of blood T cell repertoires in COVID-19. The method was immunoSEQ multiplex PCR; TCRdb's version includes in-frame clones alone and lacks a portion of them. The table lists some 240,000 clones, roughly 84% of them singletons. Sequencing input: PBMCs or T cells enriched from blood (not recorded which). The receptor source for this set is a man aged 45-60 years who had recovered from COVID-19.

The chain is built from TRBV20-1 and TRBJ1-1; the D gene is possibly TRBD1 (5 bases). V lost 7 bases and J 8 bases, leaving 11 bases between the germline ends. CDR1 and CDR2 from the germline V gene are DFQATT and SNEGSKA (reference sequence). The CDR3 covers 10 residues. This chain's CDR3 is CSVQYREAFF. DNA of the CDR3: TGCAGTGTCCAGTACAGGGAAGCTTTCTTT.

The chain combines TRBV5-1 with TRBJ1-6; D is perhaps TRBD1 (6 bases). CDR3 length: 13 residues. Per the germline V gene, CDR1 is SGHRS and CDR2 is YFSETQ. The V gene lost 4 bases and the J gene lost 7 bases, with 9 bases spanning the gap. The CDR3 nucleotides read TGCGCCAGCAGCATTACAGGGAATTCACCCCTCCACTTT. Protein: CASSITGNSPLHF.